Detailed here is one TCR beta chain. The immunoSEQ assay was v3. Sequencing used immunoSEQ multiplex PCR; TCRdb keeps in-frame clones, though not all of them. The data show just under 60,000 clones, approximately 69% seen once. Time point indicated: pre-treatment sample, taken before nivolumab and TIL therapy. In germline, CDR1 is KGHSY, CDR2 FQNENV. The CDR3 covers 14 residues. V lost 4 bases to trimming and J lost 6 bases, with 13 bases between them. This record belongs to a study of TIL therapy for anti-PD-1-resistant metastatic lung cancer. Study background: Median tumor PD-L1 proportion score was under 6.5%. Half of patients were current or former smokers.

The origin of this receptor is a person between 25 and 79 years old with non-small cell lung cancer. This chain links TRBV16 with TRBJ1-5, with TRBD1 as a possible D gene (5 bases). The specimen was blood, collected at baseline. The CDR3 DNA reads as TGTGCCAGCAGCCCGTCTGCAGGGTTTCAGCCCCAGCATTTT. Translating it yields CASSPSAGFQPQHF.